The next 20 T cell receptor beta chains were all read from a single sample in a study of early T cells in non-severe SARS-CoV-2 infection. TCRdb independently ran MiXCR on the 5' RACE reads; one entry per CDR3 protein. Counted here are around 30,000 distinct CDR3 sequences, approximately 3.9% occurring once; the ten biggest clones make up approximately 4.7%. Sequencing was done on a sample of whole blood. All receptors come from an adult who was a healthcare worker with PCR-confirmed SARS-CoV-2 infection or an uninfected control (not recorded which).

The genes are TRBV29-1 and TRBJ2-2, with D perhaps matching TRBD1 (5 bases). The germline CDR1 and CDR2 sequences are SQVTM and ANQGSEA. Trimming took off 7 bases at V and 7 bases at J, with 13 bases between the two ends. There are 12 residues in the CDR3. CDR3 region: CSGERGGGELFF. The CDR3 DNA sequence: TGCAGCGGCGAAAGGGGCGGCGGGGAGCTGTTTTTT.

There are a few counts of this clonotype. The chain joins TRBV6-1 to TRBJ2-2, with D maybe TRBD1 (6 bases). The CDR3 length is 17 residues. Trimming shortened V by 2 bases and J by 3 bases, and 16 bases separated the two germline ends. Germline V CDR1 and CDR2: MNHNS, SASEGT. The CDR3 bases are TGTGCCAGCAGTGAAATGTCGCGGACAGAGTACACCGGGGAGCTGTTTTTT. This encodes CASSEMSRTEYTGELFF.

The chain carries TRBV4-1 and TRBJ2-5, with 8 nucleotides matching TRBD1. There are 14 residues in the CDR3. CDR1 is MGHRA and CDR2 is YSYEKL in the germline V gene. The V and J ends lost 4 bases and 5 bases, in that order; junction bases with no gene match: 6. The CDR3 reads CASSPRRGLETQYF. CDR3 coding DNA: TGCGCCAGCAGCCCTCGCAGGGGGCTGGAGACCCAGTACTTC.

This clonotype appeared many times. This rearrangement joins TRBV30 to TRBJ2-7; TRBD1 is a possible D gene (5 bases). The length of the CDR3 is 12 residues. The V end lost 4 bases, the J end lost 4 bases, and 11 bases lay between the germline ends. Germline CDR1 reads GTSNPN; CDR2 reads SVGIG (reference sequence). CDR3 in amino acids: CAWTFQGYEQYF. The CDR3 DNA sequence: TGTGCCTGGACTTTTCAGGGTTACGAGCAGTACTTC.

This clonotype appeared many times. The J gene is TRBJ1-1, the V gene TRBV29-1; D is ambiguous. The CDR3 has 12 amino acids. The V gene lost 6 bases and the J gene lost 4 bases, with 12 bases spanning the gap. Germline CDR1 and CDR2: SQVTM and ANQGSEA. Here the CDR3 DNA reads TGCAGCGTACGAACGATGCGCACTGAAGCTTTCTTT. Encoded protein: CSVRTMRTEAFF.

This clonotype was observed many times. The chain employs TRBV3-1 and TRBJ1-2; a possible D gene is TRBD1 (6 bases). This CDR3 contains 15 residues. Germline CDR1 reads LGHDT; CDR2 reads YNNKEL (reference sequence). Trimming removed 2 bases at V and 5 bases at J, with 15 bases between. CDR3 DNA: TGTGCCAGCAGCCAAAGGCGGACAGTAGCGTATGGCTACACCTTC. Its protein is CASSQRRTVAYGYTF.

The J gene is TRBJ2-1, the V gene TRBV21-1; the D call in the table, TRBD2, was not verified against the DNA. TRBV21-1 is deemed a pseudogene. The CDR3 is 15 amino acids. The CDR3 DNA is TGTGCCAGACCATGGGGACTAGCGGGGGACAATGAGCAGTTCTTC. This sequence encodes CARPWGLAGDNEQFF.

A few counts support this clonotype. V is TRBV11-3 and J is TRBJ2-3, with a possible D match to TRBD2 (6 bases). The germline CDR1 and CDR2 sequences are SGHNT and YENEEA. CDR3 size: 15 residues. The germline V and J ends were trimmed by 4 bases and 3 bases, with 14 bases remaining between them. DNA for the CDR3: TGTGCCAGCAGCTGGGGGGTCAGACCGACAGATACGCAGTATTTT. Protein product: CASSWGVRPTDTQYF.

This clonotype was counted at least ten times. This rearrangement joins TRBV19 to TRBJ2-1; tentatively, D is TRBD1 or TRBD2 (5 bases each). This CDR3 has 16 amino acids. V was trimmed by 11 bases and J by 0 bases, leaving 20 bases between them. Germline V gives CDR1 LNHDA, CDR2 SQIVND (reference sequence). The CDR3 nucleotides are TGTGCCCGCGACGGGGCGGCCTGTAGCTCCTACAATGAGCAGTTCTTC. Translating gives CARDGAACSSYNEQFF.

This clonotype was counted many times. The chain employs TRBV29-1 and TRBJ2-5; 7 nucleotides match TRBD1. J was trimmed by 3 bases and V by 5 bases; bases with no gene match: 3. This CDR3 spans 12 amino acids. The germline V gene has CDR1 SQVTM and CDR2 ANQGSEA. CDR3 sequence: CSVLTGEETQYF. DNA for the CDR3: TGCAGCGTTCTCACAGGGGAAGAGACCCAGTACTTC.

This clonotype was found many times. The chain joins TRBV11-3 to TRBJ2-1; D possibly uses TRBD1 or TRBD2 (5 bases each). CDR1 is SGHNT and CDR2 is YENEEA in the germline V gene. The CDR3 length is 12 residues. Trimming took 4 bases from V and 8 from J, leaving 9 bases between them. CDR3 in DNA: TGTGCCAGCAGCTCTGGGGACGATGAGCAGTTCTTC. Its protein is CASSSGDDEQFF.

The genes are TRBV7-9 and TRBJ2-7; tentatively, D is TRBD1 or TRBD2 (5 bases each). Trimming cost V 5 bases and J 4 bases, with 15 bases left between them. The germline V gene has CDR1 SEHNR and CDR2 FQNEAQ (reference sequence). This CDR3 is built from 14 residues. The CDR3 DNA reads as TGTGCCAGCAGCCCCGGGGCCGGTCGGTACGAGCAGTACTTC. Translated: CASSPGAGRYEQYF.

This clonotype was seen many times. The chain has TRBV5-1 and TRBJ2-3; D perhaps matches TRBD2 (6 bases). CDR3 length: 16 residues. Trimming cost V 4 bases and J 0 bases, with 15 bases left between them. Germline loops: CDR1 SGHRS, CDR2 YFSETQ. CDR3 loop: CASSRHFSGSTDTQYF. The CDR3 coding sequence is TGCGCCAGCAGCCGCCACTTTAGCGGTAGCACAGATACGCAGTATTTT.

This clonotype was seen at least ten times. The chain joins TRBV10-3 to TRBJ2-7; unclear D gene. The V gene's germline CDR1 is ENHRY and CDR2 SYGVKD. The CDR3 spans 13 residues. Trimming removed 9 bases at V and 5 bases at J, with 17 bases between. CDR3 nucleotide sequence: TGTGCCATTATGGGCTTAGTAAGCAACGAGCAGTACTTC. Protein sequence: CAIMGLVSNEQYF.

This clonotype was picked up many times. V and J are TRBV12-3 or TRBV12-4 and TRBJ1-5; tentative D call: TRBD1 (6 bases). V lost 4 bases and J lost 0, with 22 bases in between. The CDR3 length is 19 residues. In nucleotides, the CDR3 is TGTGCCAGCAGTTCCGACGGGGGCCAGGGCCTTTATAGCAATCAGCCCCAGCATTTT. This encodes CASSSDGGQGLYSNQPQHF.

V usage is TRBV7-6 and J usage is TRBJ2-1; perhaps TRBD1 as D (5 bases). CDR3 length: 12 amino acids. The germline V gene encodes CDR1 SGHVS and CDR2 FNYEAQ. Trimming removed 6 bases at V and 8 bases at J, with 11 bases between. CDR3 loop: CASRDSGDEQFF. The DNA of the CDR3 is TGTGCCAGCAGAGACAGTGGGGATGAGCAGTTCTTC.

This clonotype was found many times. This rearrangement joins TRBV19 to TRBJ1-1; D is possibly TRBD1 (6 bases). Germline V lookup: CDR1 LNHDA, CDR2 SQIVND (reference sequence). The CDR3 is 13 residues long. V lost 6 bases and J 6 bases, leaving 14 bases between the germline ends. CDR3 nucleotide sequence: TGTGCCAGTAGGGCAGGGGTGTTTCCTGAAGCTTTCTTT. Translating gives CASRAGVFPEAFF.

The rearrangement links TRBV20-1 to TRBJ2-3; tentative D call: TRBD1 (6 bases). V was pared by 6 bases and J by 4 bases, with 14 bases between. This CDR3 comprises 13 residues. Germline loops: CDR1 DFQATT, CDR2 SNEGSKA (reference sequence). The CDR3 loop reads CSATPQGPDTQYF. As DNA, the CDR3 is TGCAGTGCCACCCCACAGGGCCCAGATACGCAGTATTTT.

This clonotype was recorded many times. CDR3 DNA: TGCGCCAGCAGCCAAGATGGGAGCGGGCTAGCGGGAGAGCAGACCCAGTACTTC. Translation: CASSQDGSGLAGEQTQYF. The chain carries TRBV4-1 and TRBJ2-5; 10 nucleotides match TRBD2. Trimming removed 0 bases from V and 6 bases from J; junction bases left unmatched: 13. The length of the CDR3 is 18 residues. Germline assignment: CDR1 MGHRA and CDR2 YSYEKL.

This clonotype has at least ten counts. The chain joins TRBV6-7 to TRBJ2-5, with D possibly matching TRBD1 (5 bases). TRBV6-7 is an open reading frame, and its role is uncertain. Between the trimmed V and J ends, which lost 2 bases and 1 base, there was a span of 8 bases. The CDR3 sequence is 14 residues long. The CDR3 bases are TGTGCCAGCAGTTACAAGACAGTCCAAGAGACCCAGTACTTC. Translated: CASSYKTVQETQYF.